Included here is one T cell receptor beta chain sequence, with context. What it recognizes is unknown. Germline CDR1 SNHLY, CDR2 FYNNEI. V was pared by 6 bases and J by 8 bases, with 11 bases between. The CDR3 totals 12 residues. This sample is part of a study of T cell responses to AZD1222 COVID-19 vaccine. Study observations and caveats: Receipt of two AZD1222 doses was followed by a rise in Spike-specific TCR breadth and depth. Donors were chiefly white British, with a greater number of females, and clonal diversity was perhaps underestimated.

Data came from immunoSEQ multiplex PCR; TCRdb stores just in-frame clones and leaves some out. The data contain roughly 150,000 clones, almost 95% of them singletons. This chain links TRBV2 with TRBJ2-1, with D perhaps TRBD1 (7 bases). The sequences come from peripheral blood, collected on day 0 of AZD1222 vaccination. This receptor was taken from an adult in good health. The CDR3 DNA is TGTGCCAGCAGGGAGGGGGCATATGAGCAGTTCTTC. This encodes CASREGAYEQFF.